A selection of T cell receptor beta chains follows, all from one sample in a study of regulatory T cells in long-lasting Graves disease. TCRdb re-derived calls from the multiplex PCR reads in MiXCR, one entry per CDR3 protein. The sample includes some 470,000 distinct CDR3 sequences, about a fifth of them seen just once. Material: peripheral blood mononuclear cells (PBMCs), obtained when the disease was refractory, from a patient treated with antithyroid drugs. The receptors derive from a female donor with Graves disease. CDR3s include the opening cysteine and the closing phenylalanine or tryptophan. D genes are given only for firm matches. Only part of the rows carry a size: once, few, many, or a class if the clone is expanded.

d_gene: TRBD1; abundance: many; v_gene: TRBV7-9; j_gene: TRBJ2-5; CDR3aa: CASRQGGETQYF; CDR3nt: TGTGCCAGCAGACAGGGGGGAGAGACCCAGTACTTC
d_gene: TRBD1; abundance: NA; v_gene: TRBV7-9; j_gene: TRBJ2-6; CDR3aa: CASSFKSTGAGANVLTF; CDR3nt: TGTGCCAGCAGCTTCAAGTCCACAGGGGCTGGGGCCAACGTCCTGACTTTC
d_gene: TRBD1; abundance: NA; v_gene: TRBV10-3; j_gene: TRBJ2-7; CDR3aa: CAISGGQGIAYEQYF; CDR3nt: TGTGCCATCAGTGGGGGACAGGGGATTGCCTACGAGCAGTACTTC
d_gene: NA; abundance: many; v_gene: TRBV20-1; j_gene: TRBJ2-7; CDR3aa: CSAREPSRGLHEQYF; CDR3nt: TGCAGTGCTAGAGAGCCGAGCAGGGGCCTACACGAGCAGTACTTC
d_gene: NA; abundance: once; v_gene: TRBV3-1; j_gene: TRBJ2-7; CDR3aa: CASSWLDPPEQYF; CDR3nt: TGTGCCAGCAGCTGGTTGGACCCACCCGAGCAGTACTTC
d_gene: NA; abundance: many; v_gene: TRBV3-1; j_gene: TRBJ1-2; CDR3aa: CASSQGQHGYTF; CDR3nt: TGTGCCAGCAGCCAAGGACAGCATGGCTACACCTTC
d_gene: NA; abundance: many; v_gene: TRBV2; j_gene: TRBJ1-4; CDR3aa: CASSEQGTAEKLFF; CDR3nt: TGTGCCAGCAGTGAGCAGGGTACCGCGGAAAAACTGTTTTTT
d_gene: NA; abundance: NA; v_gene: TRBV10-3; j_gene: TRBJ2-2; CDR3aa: CAIGNRDPGELFF; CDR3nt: TGTGCCATCGGAAACAGGGACCCCGGGGAGCTGTTTTTT
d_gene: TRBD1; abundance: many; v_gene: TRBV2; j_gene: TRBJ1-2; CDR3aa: CASSGGTVEGYTF; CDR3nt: TGTGCCAGCAGTGGGGGGACAGTGGAAGGCTACACCTTC
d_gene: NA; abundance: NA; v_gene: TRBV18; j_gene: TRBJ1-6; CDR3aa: CASSPLSAEGSPLHF; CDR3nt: TGTGCCAGCTCACCGCTATCTGCAGAAGGTTCACCCCTCCACTTT
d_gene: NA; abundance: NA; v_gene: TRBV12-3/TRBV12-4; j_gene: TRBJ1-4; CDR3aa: CASSLAGLNEKLFF; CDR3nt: TGTGCCAGCAGTTTAGCCGGACTTAATGAAAAACTGTTTTTT
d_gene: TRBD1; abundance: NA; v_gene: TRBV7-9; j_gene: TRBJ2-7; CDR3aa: CASTPRDRAPYEQYF; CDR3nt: TGTGCCAGCACCCCCCGGGACAGGGCACCCTACGAGCAGTACTTC
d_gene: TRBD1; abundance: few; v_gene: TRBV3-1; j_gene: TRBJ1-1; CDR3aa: CASSQADRERAFF; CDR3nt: TGTGCCAGCAGCCAAGCTGACAGGGAACGAGCTTTCTTT
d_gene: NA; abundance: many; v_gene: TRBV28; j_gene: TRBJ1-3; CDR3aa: CASSPDWGLGNTIYF; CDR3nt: TGTGCCAGCAGTCCTGATTGGGGACTTGGAAACACCATATATTTT
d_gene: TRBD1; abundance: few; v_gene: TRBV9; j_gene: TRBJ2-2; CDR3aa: CASSPRTGTNTGELFF; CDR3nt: TGTGCCAGCAGCCCCCGGACAGGGACAAACACCGGGGAGCTGTTTTTT
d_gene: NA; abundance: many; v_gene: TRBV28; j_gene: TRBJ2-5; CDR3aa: CASSLPSGDEKRETQYF; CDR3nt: TGTGCCAGCAGCCTCCCTTCGGGAGATGAAAAACGAGAGACCCAGTACTTC
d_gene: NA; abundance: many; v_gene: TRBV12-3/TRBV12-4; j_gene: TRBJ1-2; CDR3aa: CASSSPRHPRRPTF; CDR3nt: TGTGCCAGCAGTTCCCCACGGCATCCCAGAAGGCCCACCTTC
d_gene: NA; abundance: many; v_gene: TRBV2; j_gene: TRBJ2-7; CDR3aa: CASCEQSPEQYF; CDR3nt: TGTGCCAGCTGTGAGCAGTCTCCCGAGCAGTACTTC
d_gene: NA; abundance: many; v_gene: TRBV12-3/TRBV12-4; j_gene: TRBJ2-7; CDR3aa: CASSSYLGEQYF; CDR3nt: TGTGCCAGCAGTTCCTACCTAGGCGAGCAGTACTTC
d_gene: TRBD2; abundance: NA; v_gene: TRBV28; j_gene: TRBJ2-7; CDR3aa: CASSRLAGLNYEQYF; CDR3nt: TGTGCCAGCAGTCGACTAGCGGGCCTAAACTACGAGCAGTACTTC
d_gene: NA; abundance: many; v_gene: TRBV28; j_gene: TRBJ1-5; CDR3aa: CASSLREGMSQPQHF; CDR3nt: TGTGCCAGCAGCCTAAGGGAGGGGATGAGTCAGCCCCAGCATTTT
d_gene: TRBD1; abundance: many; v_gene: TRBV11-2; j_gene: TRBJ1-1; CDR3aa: CASSLGQGWGKGAEAFF; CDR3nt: TGTGCCAGCAGCTTGGGACAGGGTTGGGGTAAGGGGGCTGAAGCTTTCTTT
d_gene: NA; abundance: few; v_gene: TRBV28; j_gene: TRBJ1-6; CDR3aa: CASSLGARQPLHF; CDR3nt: TGTGCCAGCAGTTTGGGAGCTCGTCAGCCCCTCCACTTT
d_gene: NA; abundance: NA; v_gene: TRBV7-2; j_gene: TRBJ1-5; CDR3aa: CASSLAASLTINQPQHF; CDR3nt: TGTGCCAGCAGCTTAGCAGCGTCCCTTACTATAAATCAGCCCCAGCATTTT
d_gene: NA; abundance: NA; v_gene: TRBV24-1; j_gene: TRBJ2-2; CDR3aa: CATSDSDRPNLATGELFF; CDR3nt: TGTGCCACCAGTGATTCAGACAGGCCTAACTTGGCCACCGGGGAGCTGTTTTTT
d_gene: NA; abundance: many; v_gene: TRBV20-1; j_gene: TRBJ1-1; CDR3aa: CSAKSTEAFF; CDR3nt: TGCAGTGCTAAGTCCACTGAAGCTTTCTTT
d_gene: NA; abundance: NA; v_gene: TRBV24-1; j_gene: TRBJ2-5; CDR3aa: CATSPQGGEETQYF; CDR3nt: TGTGCCACCAGTCCCCAGGGGGGGGAAGAGACCCAGTACTTC
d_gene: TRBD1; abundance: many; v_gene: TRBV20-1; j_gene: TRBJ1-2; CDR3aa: CSAREMSGGQNGYTF; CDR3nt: TGCAGTGCTAGAGAGATGTCAGGGGGGCAAAATGGCTACACCTTC
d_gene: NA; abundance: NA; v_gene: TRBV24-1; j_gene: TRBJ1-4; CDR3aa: CATSDLEKLFF; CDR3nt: TGTGCCACCAGTGATCTTGAAAAACTGTTTTTT
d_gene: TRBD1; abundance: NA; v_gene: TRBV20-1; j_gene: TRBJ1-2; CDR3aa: CSAWTGKDYGYTF; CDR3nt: TGCAGTGCTTGGACAGGGAAGGACTATGGCTACACCTTC
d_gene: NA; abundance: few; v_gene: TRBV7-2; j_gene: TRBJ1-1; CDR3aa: CASKGEGAFRDGQAFF; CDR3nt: TGTGCCAGCAAAGGCGAAGGGGCGTTTAGGGACGGGCAAGCTTTCTTT
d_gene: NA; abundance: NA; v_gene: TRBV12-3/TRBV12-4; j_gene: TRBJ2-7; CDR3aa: CASNRRGDHYEQYF; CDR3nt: TGTGCCAGCAACCGCAGGGGAGACCACTACGAGCAGTACTTC
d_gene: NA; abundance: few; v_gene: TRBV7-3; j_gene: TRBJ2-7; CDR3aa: CASSLDPQSYEQYF; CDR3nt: TGTGCCAGCAGCTTGGACCCTCAGTCCTACGAGCAGTACTTC
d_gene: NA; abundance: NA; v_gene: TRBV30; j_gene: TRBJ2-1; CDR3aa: CAWNLLASYNEQFF; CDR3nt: TGTGCCTGGAATTTACTAGCCTCCTACAATGAGCAGTTCTTC
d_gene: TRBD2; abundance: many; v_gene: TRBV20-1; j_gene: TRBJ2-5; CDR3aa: CSARWRGLQETQYF; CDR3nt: TGCAGTGCTAGGTGGCGGGGGTTACAAGAGACCCAGTACTTC
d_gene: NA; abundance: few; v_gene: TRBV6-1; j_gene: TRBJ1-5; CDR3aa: CASKSGSNQPQHF; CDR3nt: TGTGCCAGCAAAAGTGGTAGCAATCAGCCCCAGCATTTT
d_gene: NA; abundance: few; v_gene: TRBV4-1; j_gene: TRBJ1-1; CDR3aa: CASSQGRGAPNTEAFF; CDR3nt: TGCGCCAGCAGCCAAGGGCGAGGGGCGCCGAACACTGAAGCTTTCTTT
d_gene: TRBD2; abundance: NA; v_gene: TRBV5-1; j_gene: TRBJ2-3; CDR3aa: CASSVAGASTDTQYF; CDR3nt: TGCGCCAGCAGCGTAGCGGGGGCTAGCACAGATACGCAGTATTTT
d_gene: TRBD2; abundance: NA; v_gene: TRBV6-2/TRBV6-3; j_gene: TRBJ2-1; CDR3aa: CASKGLAGGLGNEQFF; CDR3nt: TGTGCCAGCAAAGGACTAGCGGGGGGCTTGGGCAATGAGCAGTTCTTC
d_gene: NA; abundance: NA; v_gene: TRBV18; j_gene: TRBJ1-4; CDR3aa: CASSPPWTAEKLFF; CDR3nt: TGTGCCAGCTCACCACCCTGGACAGCAGAAAAACTGTTTTTT
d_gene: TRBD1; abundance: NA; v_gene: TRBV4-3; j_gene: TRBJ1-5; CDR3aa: CASSRDGTVDQPQHF; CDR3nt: TGCGCCAGCAGCCGCGACGGGACAGTAGATCAGCCCCAGCATTTT